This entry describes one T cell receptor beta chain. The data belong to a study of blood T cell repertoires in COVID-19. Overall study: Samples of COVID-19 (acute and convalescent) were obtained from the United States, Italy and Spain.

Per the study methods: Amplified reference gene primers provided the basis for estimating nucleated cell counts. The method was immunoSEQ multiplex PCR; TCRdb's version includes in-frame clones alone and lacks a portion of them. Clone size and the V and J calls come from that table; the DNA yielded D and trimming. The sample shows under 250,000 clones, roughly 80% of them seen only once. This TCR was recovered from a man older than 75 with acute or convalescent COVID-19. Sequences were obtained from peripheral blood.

CDR3 amino acids: CASISQRSLTEAFF. For the CDR3, the DNA is TGTGCCAGCATATCCCAACGGAGCCTAACTGAAGCTTTCTTT. This chain joins TRBV6-5 and TRBJ1-1; D is unresolved. The CDR3 runs 14 residues. Trimming shortened V by 7 bases and J by 5 bases, and 17 bases separated the two germline ends. Germline V gene data show CDR1 as MNHEY and CDR2 as SVGAGI.